What follows are 6 T cell receptor beta chains derived from one specimen sequenced in a study of cytomegalovirus exposure and HLA in healthy donors. The PCR was carried out with 60 Vbeta primers and 13 Jbeta primers. The table came from immunoSEQ multiplex PCR; TCRdb's copy has only in-frame clones and leaves some out. In the table there are some 130,000 clones, 70% to 80% of which are singletons. The material sequenced was PBMCs. These receptors originate from a female donor in good health and CMV-seronegative.

This chain links TRBV11-3 with TRBJ2-7; unclear D gene. V lost 1 base and J lost 5, with 15 bases in between. CDR1 and CDR2 from the germline V gene are SGHNT and YENEEA. This CDR3 is built from 15 residues. Here the CDR3 DNA reads TGTGCCAGCAGCTTAGCGACACGGATCGATAACGAGCAGTACTTC. Residues: CASSLATRIDNEQYF.

The chain couples TRBV5-1 to TRBJ2-3; 10 nucleotides line up with TRBD2. The V gene's germline CDR1 is SGHRS and CDR2 YFSETQ. The V gene end was trimmed by 0 bases and the J gene end by 6 bases; junction bases not matched to a gene: 7. This CDR3 is 16 amino acids long. The DNA of the CDR3 is TGCGCCAGCAGCTTGGCCGGGACTAGCGTTTTGGATACGCAGTATTTT. Its translation is CASSLAGTSVLDTQYF. The full variable domain, completed using reference TRBV5-1 and TRBJ2-3, is KAGVTQTPRYLIKTRGQQVTLSCSPISGHRSVSWYQQTPGQGLQFLFEYFSETQRNKGNFPGRFSGRQFSNSRSEMNVSTLELGDSALYLCASSLAGTSVLDTQYFGPGTRLTVL.

CDR3 sequence: CASSQDYAGDYGYTF. As DNA, the CDR3 is TGTGCCAGCAGCCAAGATTACGCGGGGGACTATGGCTACACCTTC. This chain connects TRBV4-2 to TRBJ1-2; D might be TRBD1 (5 bases). Germline CDR1 LGHNA, CDR2 YNFKEQ. This CDR3 is 15 amino acids long. V lost 0 bases and J 3 bases, leaving 11 bases between the germline ends.

In DNA form, the CDR3 reads TGTGCCAGCAGCGTATACGCCAGGCTGGCAGATACGCAGTATTTT. This encodes CASSVYARLADTQYF. The rearrangement links TRBV9 to TRBJ2-3; D remains ambiguous. V lost 1 base and J lost 4, with 13 bases in between. The V gene's germline CDR1 is SGDLS and CDR2 YYNGEE. The CDR3 totals 15 residues.

This chain connects TRBV19 to TRBJ1-1, with TRBD1 as a possible D gene (6 bases). The CDR3 consists of 15 residues. The V and J ends lost 3 bases and 1 base respectively, with 12 bases between them. Per the germline V gene, CDR1 is LNHDA and CDR2 is SQIVND (reference sequence). CDR3 protein: CASSMGETGNTEAFF. In DNA, the CDR3 is TGTGCCAGTAGTATGGGAGAGACAGGGAACACTGAAGCTTTCTTT.

The chain carries TRBV19 and TRBJ2-3; possibly TRBD2 for D (6 bases). CDR3 length: 15 amino acids. The V gene's germline CDR1 is LNHDA and CDR2 SQIVND (reference sequence). Trimming removed 5 bases from V and 2 bases from J, with 14 bases in between. The CDR3 reads CASSPLAGYTDTQYF. In DNA, the CDR3 is TGTGCCAGTAGTCCCTTGGCGGGGTACACAGATACGCAGTATTTT.